This TCR beta chain was obtained from a study of CD8 T cells in ankylosing spondylitis. This clonotype was recorded many times. Quantitative 5'-RACE with molecular barcodes generated TCR beta libraries. TCRdb re-called the 5' RACE reads through MiXCR, storing one row per CDR3 protein. In the table there are around 130,000 distinct CDR3 sequences, roughly 13% of which are singletons. Trimming left V 1 base short and J 4 bases short, with 15 bases between. The CDR3 loop spans 16 amino acids. Germline CDR1 reads SGHRS; CDR2 reads YFSETQ. The sequence was obtained from a female donor with ankylosing spondylitis or in good health (not recorded which). The source material was blood, either unsorted or a sorted T cell fraction (not recorded which). J is TRBJ1-3 and V is TRBV5-1; D remains ambiguous. This CDR3 reads CASSLLGSYAGNTIYF. The DNA of the CDR3 is TGCGCCAGCAGCTTGTTGGGCTCCTACGCAGGAAACACCATATATTTT.